Below, 3 T cell receptor beta chains from the same sample are listed, as sequenced in a study of T cells in Graves' hyperthyroidism and ophthalmopathy. From RNA transcripts, TCR beta CDR3 regions were amplified. TCR CDR3 underwent first-round RT-PCR with the HTBI primer set. From the multiplex PCR reads, TCRdb called clonotypes with MiXCR, one entry per CDR3 protein. The table lists some 350,000 distinct CDR3 sequences, 15% to 18% of them singletons. Sequenced sample: blood. Source of these receptors: a woman younger than 30 with Graves' hyperthyroidism that later progressed to Graves' ophthalmopathy.

This clonotype was recorded many times. The V call is TRBV19, the J call TRBJ2-1, with D tentatively TRBD1 (6 bases). Trimming cost V 3 bases and J 4 bases, with 13 bases left between them. There are 15 residues in the CDR3. Germline assignment: CDR1 LNHDA and CDR2 SQIVND (reference sequence). The CDR3 protein is CASSILGAQYNEQFF. The CDR3 DNA sequence: TGTGCCAGTAGTATCCTGGGGGCGCAGTACAATGAGCAGTTCTTC.

This clonotype was seen ten or more times. V and J are TRBV28 and TRBJ1-1, with D hard to call. V dropped 4 bases and J dropped 5 bases, with 14 bases sitting between them. The CDR3 has 14 amino acids. Germline CDR1 reads MDHEN; CDR2 reads SYDVKM. The CDR3 loop reads CASSWSFFETEAFF. The CDR3 nucleotides read TGTGCCAGCAGTTGGAGTTTCTTCGAAACTGAAGCTTTCTTT.

This clonotype was seen repeatedly, ten times or more. The J gene is TRBJ2-5, the V gene TRBV6-1; 10 bases map to TRBD1. Germline V gene sequence: CDR1 MNHNS, CDR2 SASEGT. The CDR3 extends over 14 amino acids. The trim removed 6 bases at V and 5 bases at J, leaving 6 bases unmatched. CDR3: CASRGQGSVETQYF. Written as DNA, the CDR3 is TGTGCCAGCAGGGGACAGGGGTCCGTGGAGACCCAGTACTTC.